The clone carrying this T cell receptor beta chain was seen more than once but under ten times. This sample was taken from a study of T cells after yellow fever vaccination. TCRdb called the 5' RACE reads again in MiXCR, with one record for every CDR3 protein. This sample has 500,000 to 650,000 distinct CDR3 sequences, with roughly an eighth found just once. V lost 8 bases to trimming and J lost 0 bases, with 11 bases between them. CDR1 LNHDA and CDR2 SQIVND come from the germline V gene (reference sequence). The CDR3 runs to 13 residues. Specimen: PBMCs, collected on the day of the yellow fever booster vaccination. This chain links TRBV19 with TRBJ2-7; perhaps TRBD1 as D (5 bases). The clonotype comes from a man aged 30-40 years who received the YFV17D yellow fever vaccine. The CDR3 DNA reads TGTGCCAGTCAGGGCGGCACCTCCTACGAGCAGTACTTC. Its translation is CASQGGTSYEQYF. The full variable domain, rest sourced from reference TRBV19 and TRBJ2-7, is DGGITQSPKYLFRKEGQNVTLSCEQNLNHDAMYWYRQDPGQGLRLIYYSQIVNDFQKGDIAEGYSVSREKKESFPLTVTSAQKNPTAFYLCASQGGTSYEQYFGPGTRLTVT.